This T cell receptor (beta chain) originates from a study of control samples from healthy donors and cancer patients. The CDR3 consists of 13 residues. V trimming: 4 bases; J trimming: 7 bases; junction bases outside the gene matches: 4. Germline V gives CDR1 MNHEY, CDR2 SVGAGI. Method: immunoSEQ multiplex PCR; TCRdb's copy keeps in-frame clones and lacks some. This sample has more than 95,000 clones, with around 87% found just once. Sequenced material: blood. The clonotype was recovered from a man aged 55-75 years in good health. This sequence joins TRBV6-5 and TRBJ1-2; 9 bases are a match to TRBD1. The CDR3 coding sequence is TGTGCCAGCAGTTGGGACAGGGTGTCTGGCTACACCTTC. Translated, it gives CASSWDRVSGYTF.